This T cell receptor (beta chain) appears in the sequencing data of a study of cytomegalovirus exposure and HLA in healthy donors. The CDR3 loop spans 14 amino acids. Germline CDR1 is SGHTA and CDR2 is FQGTGA. V lost 2 bases and J 3 bases, leaving 10 bases between the germline ends. Whole-study results and caveats: According to a subsequent analysis, TCR clusters from the first cohort were inclined to appear together in the 110 or so validation repertoires. Altogether, more than 150 TCR beta chains were recorded as cytomegalovirus-associated.

Comments on this clone: The antigen is not known.

Assay used: immunoSEQ multiplex PCR; TCRdb lists only in-frame clones, some missing. This table has around 150,000 clones, approximately 96% appearing once. Material: PBMCs. The TCR was taken from a woman aged 18-35 years in good health and CMV-seronegative. V gene TRBV7-3 combines with J gene TRBJ1-1; D uncertain. The CDR3 coding sequence is TGTGCCAGCAGCTTATATGGGGAGGACACTGAAGCTTTCTTT. Protein: CASSLYGEDTEAFF.